This passage covers 13 T cell receptor beta chains from one sample sequenced in a study of low-dose radiotherapy and immunotherapy resistance in tumors (dated by TCRdb to between 2022 and 2023). This sample's time point label indicates: before trial treatment. Reads for this sample came from an Illumina HiSeq 2500. First-strand cDNA was synthesized with Superscript III and a set of TRAV- and TRBV-specific primers, covering both TCRalpha and TCRbeta chains. TCRs were amplified with Phusion for around 21 PCR cycles, with a constant-region primer paired with the adapter attached to the V primers. TCRdb reanalyzed the raw reads on its own, using fastp at Q25 for trimming and MiXCR for clone calling, and kept in-frame beta chains. For every CDR3 protein sequence, its rows merge into one entry that carries the most common genes and DNA. Here the sample has 70,000 to 90,000 distinct CDR3 sequences; roughly a sixth occur a single time. The ten largest clonotypes hold roughly 3% of the sample.

The sample here was PBMCs, taken before treatment. All receptors derive from a male donor with prostate cancer.

At least ten counts were recorded for this clonotype. The J gene is TRBJ1-6, the V gene TRBV14; D perhaps matches TRBD1 (6 bases). The CDR3 is made up of 12 amino acids. Germline CDR1 reads SGHDN; CDR2 reads FVKESK. V lost 1 base and J lost 15, with 10 bases in between. The CDR3 loop is CASSQGGHLLHF. As DNA, the CDR3 is TGTGCCAGCAGCCAAGGGGGACACCTCCTCCACTTT.

This clonotype was seen at least ten times. V and J are TRBV4-1 and TRBJ1-6; a possible D gene is TRBD1 (6 bases). CDR3 length: 17 amino acids. CDR1 and CDR2 from the germline V gene are MGHRA and YSYEKL. V lost 4 bases, J lost 7 bases, and 20 bases lay in between. CDR3 sequence (DNA): TGCGCCAGCAGCCTGCCCAGTCCCAGGGGATCCAATTCACCCCTCCACTTT. Translating it yields CASSLPSPRGSNSPLHF.

This clonotype was detected ten times or more. The V and J genes are TRBV20-1 and TRBJ2-5, with a weak D call TRBD2 (5 bases). V was shortened by 6 bases and J by 5 bases, with 13 bases between the two germline ends. The CDR3 has 12 amino acids. CDR1 DFQATT and CDR2 SNEGSKA come from the germline V gene (reference sequence). The CDR3 loop reads CSATGVGETQYF. The CDR3 region has the DNA TGCAGTGCCACCGGGGTTGGCGAGACCCAGTACTTC.

This clonotype was picked up many times. This chain uses TRBV12-3 or TRBV12-4 with TRBJ2-7; 9 nucleotides line up with TRBD1. The CDR3 runs to 15 residues. After removal of 3 bases from V and 3 bases from J, the junction contained 6 bases not matched to a gene. The CDR3, as DNA: TGTGCCAGCAGTTTTATCGGGACAGGGATCTACGAGCAGTACTTC. The encoded protein is CASSFIGTGIYEQYF.

This clonotype was counted between two and nine times. The V call is TRBV5-1, the J call TRBJ2-5, with TRBD1 identical over 10 bases. CDR3 length equals 15 residues. V dropped 4 bases and J dropped 5; count of bases not matched to a gene: 8. The germline CDR1 and CDR2 sequences are SGHRS and YFSETQ. The CDR3 region is CASSVGTGVSETQYF. CDR3 coding DNA: TGCGCCAGCAGCGTCGGGACAGGGGTTTCTGAGACCCAGTACTTC.

Many counts were recorded for this clonotype. The chain is built from TRBV7-9 and TRBJ2-7, with 11 bases aligning to TRBD1. V was pared by 0 bases and J by 5 bases, with 3 bases of the junction left unmatched. The CDR3 has 15 residues. Per the germline V gene, CDR1 is SEHNR and CDR2 is FQNEAQ (reference sequence). CDR3 sequence (DNA): TGTGCCAGCAGCTTAGCACCGGGACAGGGGGACGAGCAGTACTTC. Translating it yields CASSLAPGQGDEQYF.

This clonotype has a count of ten or more. The chain recombines TRBV20-1 with TRBJ2-7; 9 bases fit TRBD2. After removal of 4 bases from V and 3 bases from J, the junction contained 13 bases not matched to a gene. Germline V CDR1 and CDR2: DFQATT, SNEGSKA (reference sequence). The CDR3 length is 16 residues. CDR3 amino acids: CSATHSGSHGYYEQYF. The CDR3 DNA follows: TGCAGTGCTACCCATAGCGGGAGCCACGGGTACTACGAGCAGTACTTC.

The chain combines TRBV2 with TRBJ2-5, with 8 bases fitting TRBD2. Trimming at V came to 8 bases and at J to 5 bases, leaving 10 bases not matched to a gene. This CDR3 has 14 amino acids. CDR1 is SNHLY, CDR2 FYNNEI, per germline. This chain's CDR3 is CASRYRTSTETQYF. DNA for the CDR3: TGTGCCAGCCGATATAGGACTAGCACCGAGACCCAGTACTTC.

This clonotype showed up many times. The rearrangement links TRBV12-3 or TRBV12-4 to TRBJ2-6; D remains unclear. Trimming shortened V by 5 bases and J by 2 bases, and 4 bases separated the two germline ends. The CDR3 loop spans 13 amino acids. The chain's CDR3 is CASSLPGANVLTF. The DNA for the CDR3 is TGTGCCAGCAGTCTACCTGGGGCCAACGTCCTGACTTTC.

This clonotype was detected ten times or more. J is TRBJ2-7 and V is TRBV29-1; D might be TRBD1 (5 bases). This CDR3 has 12 amino acids. V was pared by 3 bases and J by 6 bases, with 12 bases between. CDR1 SQVTM and CDR2 ANQGSEA come from the germline V gene. The CDR3 DNA reads TGCAGCGTTGAGGGGCAGGGTCCCGAGCAGTACTTC. Translating gives CSVEGQGPEQYF.

This clonotype was picked up many times. This chain connects TRBV6-2 or TRBV6-3 to TRBJ2-6, with a weak D call TRBD1 (6 bases). This CDR3 is 15 amino acids long. Germline V gene lookup returns CDR1 MNHEY and CDR2 SVGEGT. Trimming removed 6 bases at V and 2 bases at J, with 11 bases between. In DNA, the CDR3 is TGTGCCAGCAGACGACAGGAGGCTGGGGCCAACGTCCTGACTTTC. Its protein is CASRRQEAGANVLTF.

This clonotype was detected many times. The chain carries TRBV10-2 and TRBJ2-1; D perhaps matches TRBD2 (6 bases). The CDR3 loop spans 15 amino acids. With 4 bases removed from V and 6 bases from J, the gap between germline ends came to 16 bases. CDR1 is WSHSY, CDR2 SAAADI, per germline. The CDR3 spells CASSAGELHSNEQFF. In DNA, the CDR3 is TGCGCCAGCAGTGCGGGGGAGCTTCACTCCAATGAGCAGTTCTTC.

CDR3: CSARDQGVTDTQYF. CDR3 DNA sequence: TGCAGTGCTAGAGATCAGGGGGTGACAGATACGCAGTATTTT. The chain is built from TRBV20-1 and TRBJ2-3; 7 bases are shared with TRBD1. Trimming cost V 0 bases and J 3 bases; bases outside gene matches: 3. The CDR3 totals 14 residues. Germline V gene lookup returns CDR1 DFQATT and CDR2 SNEGSKA (reference sequence).